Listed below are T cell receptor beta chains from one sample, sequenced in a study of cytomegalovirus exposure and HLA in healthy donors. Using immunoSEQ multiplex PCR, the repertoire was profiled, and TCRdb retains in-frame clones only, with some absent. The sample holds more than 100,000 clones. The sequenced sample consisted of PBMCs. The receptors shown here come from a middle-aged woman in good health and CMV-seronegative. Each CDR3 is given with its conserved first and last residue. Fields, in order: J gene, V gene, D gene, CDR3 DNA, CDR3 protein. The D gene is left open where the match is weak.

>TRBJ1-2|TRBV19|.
TGTGCCAGTAGTAGGCTACAGATCTATGGCTACACCTTC
CASSRLQIYGYTF
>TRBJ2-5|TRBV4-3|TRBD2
TGCGCCAGCAGCCATGCGGGGGGGGAAGAGACCCAGTACTTC
CASSHAGGEETQYF
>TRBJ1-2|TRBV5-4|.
TGTGCCAGCAGCCGGCGGGATAACTATGGCTACACCTTC
CASSRRDNYGYTF
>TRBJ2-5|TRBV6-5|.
TGTGCCAGTTCACGACGGTGGGCAGTCCAAGAGACCCAGTACTTC
CASSRRWAVQETQYF
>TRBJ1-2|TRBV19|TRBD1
TGTGCCAGTAGTATGGGACAGGGTTCTGCCTATGGCTACACCTTC
CASSMGQGSAYGYTF
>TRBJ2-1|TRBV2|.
TGTGCCAGCAGTGTGGAGGGGGCCTCCTACAATGAGCAGTTCTTC
CASSVEGASYNEQFF
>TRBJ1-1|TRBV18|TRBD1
TGTGCCAGCTCACCCTGGACAGGGGGAAACACTGAAGCTTTCTTT
CASSPWTGGNTEAFF
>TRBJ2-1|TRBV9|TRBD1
TGTGCCAGCAGCGTAACAGGGGCGGCCTACAATGAGCAGTTCTTC
CASSVTGAAYNEQFF
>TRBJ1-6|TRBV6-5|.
TGTGCCAGCAGTTCCTTAAGGGGGAATTCACCCCTCCACTTT
CASSSLRGNSPLHF
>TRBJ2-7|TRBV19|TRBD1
TGTGCCAGTAGTATCGGGACAGGGTCCTACGAGCAGTACTTC
CASSIGTGSYEQYF
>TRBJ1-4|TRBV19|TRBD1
TGTGCCAGTAGCTCCGGGACAGGGGCCGGACTAAATGAAAAACTGTTTTTT
CASSSGTGAGLNEKLFF
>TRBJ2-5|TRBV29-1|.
TGCAGCGTTGATGCGGGGCAAGAGACCCAGTACTTC
CSVDAGQETQYF
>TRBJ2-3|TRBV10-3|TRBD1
TGTGCCATCAGTGACCCTAAACAGGGGGACACAGATACGCAGTATTTT
CAISDPKQGDTDTQYF
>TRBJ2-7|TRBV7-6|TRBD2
TGTGCCAGCAGCTTCTGGACTAGCACAGAGTACGAGCAGTACTTC
CASSFWTSTEYEQYF
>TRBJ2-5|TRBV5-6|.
TGTGCCAGCAGCTCTCGGACGGGGAACTCAGAGACCCAGTACTTC
CASSSRTGNSETQYF
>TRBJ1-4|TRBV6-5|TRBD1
TGTGCCAGCAGCCGGACAGGGGCGGAAGAAAAACTGTTTTTT
CASSRTGAEEKLFF
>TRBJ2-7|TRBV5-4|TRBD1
TGTGCCAGCAGCTTATTAGGGGGCTCCGCTTACGAGCAGTACTTC
CASSLLGGSAYEQYF
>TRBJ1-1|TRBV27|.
TGTGCCAGCAGACCAGAAAAGAAATGGGGACAAATGAACACTGAAGCTTTCTTT
CASRPEKKWGQMNTEAFF
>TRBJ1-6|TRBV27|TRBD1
TGTGCCAGCACCTTACTCCAGGGGGCGTCCTATAATTCACCCCTCCACTTT
CASTLLQGASYNSPLHF
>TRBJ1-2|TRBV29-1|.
TGCAGCGTTAGCGACCCTAACCAATTTAACTATGGCCACACCTTC
CSVSDPNQFNYGHTF
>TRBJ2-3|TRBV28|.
TGTGCCAGCAGTTTCTCAGGCACAGATACGCAGTATTTT
CASSFSGTDTQYF
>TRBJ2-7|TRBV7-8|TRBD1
TGTGCCAGCAGCCCGCTGGACAGGGGCCACTACGAGCAGTACTTC
CASSPLDRGHYEQYF
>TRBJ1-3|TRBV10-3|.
TGTGCCATCAGTGAGTCAGAAGCCTCGGGAAACACCATATATTTT
CAISESEASGNTIYF
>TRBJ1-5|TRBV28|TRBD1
TGTGCCAGCAGTCGGGACAGGGGAGGTTTCGGCAATCAGCCCCAGCATTTT
CASSRDRGGFGNQPQHF
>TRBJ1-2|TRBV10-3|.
TGTGCCATCAGTGACTTAGCAGACAACTATGGCTACACCTTC
CAISDLADNYGYTF
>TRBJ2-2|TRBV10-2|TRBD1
TGCGCCAGCATGTTTCTATGGGGGGACAGGAAGAACACCGGGGAGCTGTTTTTT
CASMFLWGDRKNTGELFF
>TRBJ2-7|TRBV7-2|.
TGTGCCAGCAGCTTGGTAAGGAACAGGGTAAGCGAGCAGTACTTC
CASSLVRNRVSEQYF
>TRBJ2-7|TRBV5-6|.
TGTGCCAGCAGCTTAGGGGTTGCCGAATACGAGCAGTACTTC
CASSLGVAEYEQYF
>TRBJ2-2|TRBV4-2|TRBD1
TGTGCCAGCAGCCAAGATATGACAGGGGAGGTTGGTTTCGGGGAGCTGTTTTTT
CASSQDMTGEVGFGELFF
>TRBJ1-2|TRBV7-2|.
TGTGCCAGCAGCCCCGACAGGCATCGGGGCTACACCTTC
CASSPDRHRGYTF
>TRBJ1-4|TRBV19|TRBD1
TGTGCCAGTAGTTTGGGACAGGGAAGTGAAAAACTGTTTTTT
CASSLGQGSEKLFF
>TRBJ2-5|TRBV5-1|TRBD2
TGCGCCAGCAGCTCAGGACTAGCGGGGGGGCAGGGACAAGAGACCCAGTACTTC
CASSSGLAGGQGQETQYF
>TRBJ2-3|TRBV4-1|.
TGCGCCAGCAGCCAAGTGGTAGCCCAGAGCACAGATACGCAGTATTTT
CASSQVVAQSTDTQYF
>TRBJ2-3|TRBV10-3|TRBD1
TGTGCCATCAGTCAGGGGGCGCGTCTCACAGATACGCAGTATTTT
CAISQGARLTDTQYF
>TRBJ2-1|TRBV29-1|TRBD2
TGCAGCGTTGAACTAGCGGGGGGTCTTTACAATGAGCAGTTCTTC
CSVELAGGLYNEQFF
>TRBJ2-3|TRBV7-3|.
TGTGCCAGCAGCTTCCACGGGGGAGAATGGCGCCCAGATACGCAGTATTTT
CASSFHGGEWRPDTQYF
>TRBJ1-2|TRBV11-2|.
TGTGCCAGCACTCTAGACCGACAGGATGGCTACACCTTC
CASTLDRQDGYTF
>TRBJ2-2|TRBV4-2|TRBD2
TGTGCCAGCAGCCAAGACGCGACTAGCGGGGGGGCCGTCACCGGGGAGCTGTTTTTT
CASSQDATSGGAVTGELFF
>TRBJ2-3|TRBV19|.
TGTGCCAGTAGTATCCGGACAGCCACAGATACGCAGTATTTT
CASSIRTATDTQYF
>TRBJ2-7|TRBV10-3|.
TGTGCCATCAGTGATGGGTCCGGAGGGATAATCGACGAGCAGTACTTC
CAISDGSGGIIDEQYF
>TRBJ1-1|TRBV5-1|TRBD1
TGCGCCAGCAGCATCCAAGACAGGGCGGGCACTGAAGCTTTCTTT
CASSIQDRAGTEAFF
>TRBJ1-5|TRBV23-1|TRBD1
TGCGCCAGCAGTCAATCCTGGGGACAGGGGGCAAAGCAGCCCCAGCATTTT
CASSQSWGQGAKQPQHF
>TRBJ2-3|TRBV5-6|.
TGTGCCAGCAGCTTGCGACGGGGGAAAGCAGATACGCAGTATTTT
CASSLRRGKADTQYF
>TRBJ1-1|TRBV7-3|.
TGTGCCAGCAGCTCCCAGGAGAACACTGAAGCTTTCTTT
CASSSQENTEAFF
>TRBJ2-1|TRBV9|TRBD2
TGTGCCAGCAGCTTCGGGACTAGCGGGGGTCACTACAATGAGCAGTTCTTC
CASSFGTSGGHYNEQFF
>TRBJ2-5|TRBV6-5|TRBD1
TGTGCCAGCAGGCTGACAGGGGGCGCGGAGACCCAGTACTTC
CASRLTGGAETQYF
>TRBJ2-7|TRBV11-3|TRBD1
TGTGCCAGCAGCCCGGACAGGGCCTCCTACGAGCAGTACTTC
CASSPDRASYEQYF
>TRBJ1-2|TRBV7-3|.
TGTGCCAGCAGCTTAATGGGGCCGACAGGTTCCTATGGCTACACCTTC
CASSLMGPTGSYGYTF
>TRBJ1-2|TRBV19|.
TGTGCCAGTAGCAAGAATCAGGGTGAATACTATGGCTACACCTTC
CASSKNQGEYYGYTF